This T cell receptor beta chain appears in the sequencing data of a study of cytomegalovirus exposure and HLA in healthy donors. V shed 1 base and J 4 bases; nucleotides not matched to a gene: 6. Germline V gene sequence: CDR1 LGHNA, CDR2 YSLEER. There are 15 residues in the CDR3. Study-level points and caveats: The study flagged fewer than 200 TCR beta chains as cytomegalovirus-associated. CMV antigen specificity of three CMV-associated chains was confirmed in vitro. A link between a missense DCLRE1C variant and TCR beta V- and J-gene trimming emerged from a later analysis.

For this clone: The antigen is unknown.

PCR was performed using 60 Vbeta and 13 Jbeta primers. Only in-frame clones appear in the TCRdb table, and some are missing; sequencing was by immunoSEQ multiplex PCR. The sample includes approximately 180,000 clones. This TCR was sampled from a man aged 25 to 40 in good health and CMV-seronegative. Sequencing used PBMCs. The chain is built from TRBV4-3 and TRBJ2-5, with TRBD1 identical over 7 bases. The CDR3 DNA reads TGCGCCAGCAGCCAAGTTATAGGGGGCCGAGAGACCCAGTACTTC. Translation: CASSQVIGGRETQYF.